The 8 T cell receptor beta chains given below trace back to one sample, sequenced in a study. TCRdb itself ran the RT-PCR reads through MiXCR, one entry per CDR3 protein. The sample yields about 700,000 distinct CDR3 sequences, over 12% seen once. The sequenced sample consisted of memory CD4+ T cells from blood. Receptor source: a female donor in good health, serving as a healthy control.

This clonotype occurred a few times. The chain has TRBV29-1 and TRBJ1-5, with D perhaps matching TRBD1 (6 bases). Trimming left V 6 bases short and J 2 bases short, with 14 bases between. Germline V lookup: CDR1 SQVTM, CDR2 ANQGSEA. The CDR3 is made up of 14 amino acids. CDR3 in amino acids: CSVRDTDGNQPQHF. CDR3 in DNA: TGCAGCGTCCGGGACACCGATGGCAATCAGCCCCAGCATTTT.

The rearrangement uses TRBV20-1 and TRBJ1-1; D call uncertain. V was trimmed by 0 bases and J by 2 bases, leaving 7 bases between them. The CDR3 contains 13 residues. The germline V gene encodes CDR1 DFQATT and CDR2 SNEGSKA (reference sequence). The CDR3 spells CSARDSANTEAFF. DNA for the CDR3: TGCAGTGCTAGAGATTCGGCTAACACTGAAGCTTTCTTT.

This clonotype was seen a handful of times. V gene TRBV4-1 combines with J gene TRBJ1-5; weak D call: TRBD1 (5 bases). The CDR3 has 15 residues. Trimming removed 4 bases from V and 6 bases from J, with 16 bases in between. Germline loops: CDR1 MGHRA, CDR2 YSYEKL. This CDR3 is CASSPQELQGQPQHF. The CDR3 region has the DNA TGCGCCAGCAGCCCCCAAGAACTCCAGGGTCAGCCCCAGCATTTT.

This clonotype was seen repeatedly, ten times or more. The chain is built from TRBV27 and TRBJ2-7; tentative D call: TRBD2 (6 bases). The germline V gene encodes CDR1 MNHEY and CDR2 SMNVEV (reference sequence). CDR3 length: 13 amino acids. Trimming cost V 4 bases and J 6 bases, with 13 bases left between them. Here the CDR3 reads CASSWDGRGEQYF. CDR3 coding DNA: TGTGCCAGCAGTTGGGACGGGCGGGGCGAGCAGTACTTC.

This clonotype occurred a few times. The chain recombines TRBV5-1 with TRBJ2-5; 7 bases line up with TRBD2. The CDR3 consists of 15 residues. V shed 2 bases and J 1 base; nucleotides not matched to a gene: 5. CDR1 and CDR2 (germline): SGHRS, YFSETQ. In DNA, the CDR3 is TGCGCCAGCAGCTTCTTCGGGGGGACCCAAGAGACCCAGTACTTC. It translates to CASSFFGGTQETQYF.

The table lists this clonotype with a few counts. V and J are TRBV10-3 and TRBJ2-3; weak D call: TRBD2 (6 bases). The CDR3 is made up of 13 amino acids. CDR1 is ENHRY and CDR2 is SYGVKD in the germline V gene. The V end lost 11 bases, the J end lost 3 bases, and 15 bases lay between the germline ends. The CDR3 spells CAAMAGNTDTQYF. CDR3 bases: TGTGCCGCGATGGCGGGGAATACAGATACGCAGTATTTT.

This clonotype was picked up a small number of times. The rearrangement joins TRBV24-1 to TRBJ2-7, with 8 nucleotides matching TRBD1. Germline CDR1 KGHDR, CDR2 SFDVKD. V lost 4 bases, J lost 5 bases, and 9 bases stayed unmatched. This CDR3 is 15 amino acids long. CDR3 sequence reads: CATSDPTGDRDEQYF. For the CDR3, the DNA is TGTGCCACCAGTGACCCGACAGGGGACCGCGACGAGCAGTACTTC.

This sequence joins TRBV20-1 and TRBJ1-2, with a weak D call TRBD1 (5 bases). The CDR3 length is 14 residues. V was trimmed by 3 bases and J by 6 bases, leaving 17 bases between them. Germline V gene sequence: CDR1 DFQATT, CDR2 SNEGSKA (reference sequence). The CDR3 loop reads CSASPGERNNGYTF. CDR3 in DNA: TGCAGTGCTAGCCCGGGGGAAAGGAATAATGGCTACACCTTC.